The entry below gives a single TCR beta chain sequence along with its context. As yet, its antigen is unknown. The CDR3 end shows no conserved phenylalanine or tryptophan, and so a read error is likely. The CDR3 extends over 11 amino acids. Trimming cost V 8 bases and J 8 bases; bases outside gene matches: 4. Germline CDR1 is SGHVS and CDR2 is FQNEAQ. Genomic DNA was employed as the template in profiling TCR beta VDJ and CDR3. Each CDR3 protein is one row after TCRdb ran MiXCR on the reads. The sample records more than 150,000 distinct CDR3 sequences, 48% being singletons. This sample was taken from a study of CD8+CD57+ T cells in acquired aplastic anemia. Study-wide findings and caveats: Patients showed no significant difference from controls in CD8+ Simpson's diversity.

Sequencing was done on patients that had shown CD8+CD57+ cell expansion by flow cytometry. A severe acquired aplastic anemia diagnosis applied to all patients. The blood sampling took place in patients who had so far received no therapy. This TCR was sampled from a human donor with aplastic anemia. V and J are TRBV7-8 and TRBJ1-2; 8 bases match TRBD1. The specimen sequenced was sorted CD4+, CD8+, or CD8+CD57+ T cells (not recorded which) from PBMCs. The CDR3 nucleotides read TGTGCCAGCCTGGACAGGGACGGCTACACCCTC. Translating gives CASLDRDGYTL.